The 26 T cell receptor beta chains in this list originate from one sample, sequenced in a study of cytomegalovirus exposure and HLA in healthy donors. This PCR relied on a set of 60 Vbeta primers and 13 Jbeta primers. Clones were read by immunoSEQ multiplex PCR, and TCRdb kept only the in-frame ones, dropping some. In the table there are about 150,000 clones, 87% of which are singletons. The source material was PBMCs. These receptor sequences come from a woman aged 30 to 39 in good health and CMV-seronegative.

The V gene is TRBV2, the J gene TRBJ2-7; perhaps TRBD1 as D (5 bases). This CDR3 is 12 amino acids long. CDR1 is SNHLY, CDR2 FYNNEI, per germline. Trimming shortened V by 3 bases and J by 5 bases, and 8 bases separated the two germline ends. The CDR3 nucleotides read TGTGCCAGCAGTGACTTAGGGGACGAGCAGTACTTC. This gives the protein CASSDLGDEQYF.

The V gene is TRBV27, the J gene TRBJ1-4; unclear D gene. The CDR3 is made up of 13 amino acids. V was cut by 1 base and J by 5 bases, with 5 bases left in between. The germline gives CDR1 MNHEY, CDR2 SMNVEV (reference sequence). Here the CDR3 reads CASSLFRNEKLFF. In nucleotides, the CDR3 is TGTGCCAGCAGTTTATTCAGAAATGAAAAACTGTTTTTT.

V and J are TRBV5-1 and TRBJ2-3; 8 bases match TRBD2. Germline assignment: CDR1 SGHRS and CDR2 YFSETQ. The CDR3 is 15 residues long. V lost 6 bases, J lost 3 bases, and 9 bases stayed unmatched. CDR3 nucleotide sequence: TGCGCCAGCAAACCATTTAGCGGGACGACAGATACGCAGTATTTT. Translation gives CASKPFSGTTDTQYF.

The V and J genes are TRBV5-1 and TRBJ1-1; D ambiguous. Trimming pared 0 bases from V and 0 bases from J, leaving 6 bases between. Germline CDR1 reads SGHRS; CDR2 reads YFSETQ. The CDR3 covers 14 residues. CDR3 DNA sequence: TGCGCCAGCAGCTTGGGGCTGATGAACACTGAAGCTTTCTTT. Translation: CASSLGLMNTEAFF.

This chain uses TRBV30 with TRBJ1-5; possibly TRBD1 for D (5 bases). V lost 1 base and J 2 bases, leaving 15 bases between the germline ends. The CDR3 sequence is 16 residues long. CDR1 GTSNPN and CDR2 SVGIG come from the germline V gene (reference sequence). The CDR3 here is CAWSGGAGVGNQPQHF. For the CDR3, the DNA is TGTGCCTGGAGTGGCGGGGCTGGTGTGGGCAATCAGCCCCAGCATTTT.

The CDR3 DNA reads TGTGCCAGCAGACAGGGTGGCGCCTATAATTCACCCCTCCACTTT. It is translated as CASRQGGAYNSPLHF. The chain couples TRBV28 to TRBJ1-6; D perhaps matches TRBD1 (6 bases). The CDR3 extends over 15 amino acids. Germline V lookup: CDR1 MDHEN, CDR2 SYDVKM. V shed 6 bases and J shed 2 bases, with 11 bases lying between them.

This chain connects TRBV27 to TRBJ1-2; D is uncertain. The CDR3 is made up of 12 amino acids. Germline-derived CDR1 and CDR2 are MNHEY and SMNVEV (reference sequence). Trimming shortened V by 5 bases and J by 8 bases, and 12 bases separated the two germline ends. The CDR3 DNA reads as TGTGCCAGCAGTGTGCGCGGCGGCGGCTACACCTTC. This encodes CASSVRGGGYTF.

Of note for this clone: A much larger clone differs by one base, so this may be a read error. V is TRBV25-1 and J is TRBJ1-2, with 7 bases that match TRBD1. This CDR3 comprises 13 residues. In germline, CDR1 is MGHDK, CDR2 SYGVNS. V lost 6 bases and J lost 5; bases outside the gene matches: 6. The CDR3 spells CASSVGQNYGYTF. The CDR3 DNA reads as TGTGCCAGCAGCGTGGGACAGAATTATGGCTACACCTTC.

This chain links TRBV4-1 with TRBJ2-5; 7 nucleotides align to TRBD2. The V segment lost 0 bases and the J segment 5 bases; nucleotides outside the gene matches: 9. CDR3 length equals 16 residues. Germline assignment: CDR1 MGHRA and CDR2 YSYEKL. The CDR3 protein is CASSQDRLLGGETQYF. The CDR3 DNA is TGCGCCAGCAGCCAAGATCGACTCCTCGGGGGGGAGACCCAGTACTTC.

The chain carries TRBV10-3 and TRBJ2-3; the D gene is possibly TRBD2 (6 bases). V lost 0 bases and J 1 base, leaving 8 bases between the germline ends. The CDR3 extends over 15 amino acids. Germline V gene sequence: CDR1 ENHRY, CDR2 SYGVKD. In DNA form, the CDR3 reads TGTGCCATCAGTGAGTCGGCTAGCGGCACAGATACGCAGTATTTT. It is translated as CAISESASGTDTQYF.

This clone was seen a few times. This sequence joins TRBV5-4 and TRBJ1-4; weak D call: TRBD1 (5 bases). Germline V gene data show CDR1 as SGHNT and CDR2 as YYREEE (reference sequence). Deletions cut 2 bases from V and 7 bases from J, with 15 bases between. The CDR3 has 15 residues. The CDR3: CASSLMGQGGEKLFF. The DNA for the CDR3 is TGTGCCAGCAGCTTAATGGGGCAGGGAGGTGAAAAACTGTTTTTT.

The V and J genes are TRBV7-2 and TRBJ1-5; 8 bases line up with TRBD1. The V segment lost 8 bases and the J segment 3 bases; nucleotides outside the gene matches: 15. Germline V gene data show CDR1 as SGHTA and CDR2 as FQGNSA. CDR3 size: 17 residues. The CDR3 DNA sequence: TGTGCCAGCGGACATGCCGGGACAGGAGTCGCCAATCAGCCCCAGCATTTT. It codes for CASGHAGTGVANQPQHF.

The chain recombines TRBV7-8 with TRBJ2-1; 7 bases match TRBD2. The germline gives CDR1 SGHVS, CDR2 FQNEAQ. CDR3 length: 16 amino acids. V trimming: 2 bases; J trimming: 7 bases; junction bases outside the gene matches: 11. This CDR3 is CASSLLYGSGYNEQFF. In DNA, the CDR3 is TGTGCCAGCAGCTTATTATACGGTAGCGGGTATAATGAGCAGTTCTTC. Supplemented by reference TRBV7-8 and TRBJ2-1, the full variable domain reads GAGVSQSPRYKVAKRGQDVALRCDPISGHVSLFWYQQALGQGPEFLTYFQNEAQLDKSGLPSDRFFAERPEGSVSTLKIQRTQQEDSAVYLCASSLLYGSGYNEQFFGPGTRLTVL.

V usage is TRBV28 and J usage is TRBJ2-7; D is ambiguous. The CDR3 is made up of 13 amino acids. V was shortened by 5 bases and J by 1 base, with 9 bases between the two germline ends. The germline V gene encodes CDR1 MDHEN and CDR2 SYDVKM. CDR3 loop: CASSPQLSYEQYF. In DNA form, the CDR3 reads TGTGCCAGCAGTCCCCAGTTATCCTACGAGCAGTACTTC.

The chain couples TRBV27 to TRBJ2-5; the D gene is possibly TRBD1 (5 bases). The germline CDR1 and CDR2 sequences are MNHEY and SMNVEV (reference sequence). The CDR3 contains 18 residues. The germline V and J ends were trimmed by 3 bases and 5 bases, with 25 bases remaining between them. In DNA, the CDR3 is TGTGCCAGCAGTTTCCACCCCCTCAGGGCAACGATGATGGAGACCCAGTACTTC. This gives the protein CASSFHPLRATMMETQYF.

V gene TRBV28 combines with J gene TRBJ1-2; D gene ambiguous. The CDR3 consists of 14 residues. Germline assignment: CDR1 MDHEN and CDR2 SYDVKM. V was trimmed by 6 bases and J by 3 bases, leaving 14 bases between them. The CDR3 sequence: CASSSQHQYYGYTF. The CDR3 nucleotides are TGTGCCAGCAGCTCTCAACATCAGTACTATGGCTACACCTTC.

The V and J genes are TRBV11-2 and TRBJ2-7; perhaps TRBD2 as D (5 bases). This CDR3 has 16 amino acids. Germline V gene sequence: CDR1 SGHAT, CDR2 FQNNGV. The V end was cut by 0 bases, the J end by 2 bases, with 14 bases between. Here the CDR3 reads CASSLDRGTITYEQYF. The CDR3 DNA sequence: TGTGCCAGCAGCTTAGATCGGGGAACGATAACCTACGAGCAGTACTTC.

V gene TRBV27 combines with J gene TRBJ2-1; no firm D call. This CDR3 is 11 amino acids long. Germline V gene data show CDR1 as MNHEY and CDR2 as SMNVEV (reference sequence). Trimming removed 4 bases at V and 6 bases at J, with 4 bases between. The CDR3 sequence is CASSSLNEQFF. CDR3 bases: TGTGCCAGCAGTTCCCTCAATGAGCAGTTCTTC.

J is TRBJ2-5 and V is TRBV7-2; no reliable D call. Germline-derived CDR1 and CDR2 are SGHTA and FQGNSA. The CDR3 loop spans 12 amino acids. Between the trimmed V and J ends, which lost 0 bases and 5 bases, there was a span of 4 bases. This CDR3 is CASSLARETQYF. The CDR3 DNA reads as TGTGCCAGCAGCTTAGCCCGGGAGACCCAGTACTTC. Complete variable domain (other parts from reference TRBV7-2 and TRBJ2-5): GAGVSQSPSNKVTEKGKDVELRCDPISGHTALYWYRQSLGQGLEFLIYFQGNSAPDKSGLPSDRFSAERTGGSVSTLTIQRTQQEDSAVYLCASSLARETQYFGPGTRLLVL.

V gene TRBV19 combines with J gene TRBJ1-5; 9 nucleotides align to TRBD1. The CDR3 extends over 17 amino acids. CDR1 LNHDA and CDR2 SQIVND come from the germline V gene (reference sequence). The trim removed 5 bases at V and 2 bases at J, leaving 10 bases unmatched. The CDR3 coding sequence is TGTGCCAGTAGTCTGGGACAGGGTTACTCCGGCAATCAGCCCCAGCATTTT. Amino acid sequence: CASSLGQGYSGNQPQHF.

The gene calls are TRBV28 and TRBJ2-5; 8 bases are a match to TRBD2. The trim removed 4 bases at V and 1 base at J, leaving 8 bases unmatched. Germline CDR1 and CDR2: MDHEN and SYDVKM. The CDR3 has 16 residues. DNA of the CDR3: TGTGCCAGCAGTTCCGGTTACAGCGGGGGCCAAGAGACCCAGTACTTC. Protein sequence: CASSSGYSGGQETQYF.

The J gene is TRBJ1-3, the V gene TRBV4-3; TRBD1 matches at 10 bases. Per the germline V gene, CDR1 is LGHNA and CDR2 is YSLEER. The CDR3 length is 15 residues. V lost 4 bases and J lost 6; bases outside the gene matches: 6. This CDR3 reads CASSRGQGTENTIYF. The CDR3 DNA is TGCGCCAGCAGCCGGGGACAGGGGACGGAAAACACCATATATTTT.

The chain uses TRBV7-9 and TRBJ2-1, with 10 bases lining up with TRBD1. Germline CDR1 SEHNR, CDR2 FQNEAQ (reference sequence). The CDR3 loop spans 14 amino acids. Germline trimming cut 1 base from V and 14 bases from J; bases unmatched to any gene: 8. CDR3 sequence reads: CASSLEGGQGRKFF. The CDR3 region has the DNA TGTGCCAGCAGCTTAGAAGGGGGACAGGGGCGTAAGTTCTTC.

Only one count was recorded for this clone. V and J are TRBV28 and TRBJ1-5; D is perhaps TRBD1 (5 bases). Trimming took off 4 bases at V and 1 base at J, with 11 bases between the two ends. CDR3 length equals 15 residues. Germline values: CDR1 MDHEN, CDR2 SYDVKM. The CDR3 nucleotides read TGTGCCAGCAGTTCTTGGGGCGGAAGCAATCAGCCCCAGCATTTT. Amino acids: CASSSWGGSNQPQHF.

CDR3 loop: CASSLGAETQYF. DNA of the CDR3: TGTGCCAGCAGCTTAGGGGCAGAGACCCAGTACTTC. The chain links TRBV7-2 to TRBJ2-5; D remains ambiguous. Per germline, CDR1 SGHTA and CDR2 FQGNSA. The CDR3 totals 12 residues. V was shortened by 1 base and J by 4 bases, with 4 bases between the two germline ends.

V and J are TRBV5-1 and TRBJ2-7, with D possibly being TRBD2 (6 bases). V was shortened by 2 bases and J by 9 bases, with 24 bases between the two germline ends. This CDR3 has 16 residues. Per germline, CDR1 SGHRS and CDR2 YFSETQ. CDR3 loop: CASSFAWREEYERQYF. The CDR3 region has the DNA TGCGCCAGCAGCTTCGCGTGGAGGGAGGAATACGAGCGGCAGTACTTC.